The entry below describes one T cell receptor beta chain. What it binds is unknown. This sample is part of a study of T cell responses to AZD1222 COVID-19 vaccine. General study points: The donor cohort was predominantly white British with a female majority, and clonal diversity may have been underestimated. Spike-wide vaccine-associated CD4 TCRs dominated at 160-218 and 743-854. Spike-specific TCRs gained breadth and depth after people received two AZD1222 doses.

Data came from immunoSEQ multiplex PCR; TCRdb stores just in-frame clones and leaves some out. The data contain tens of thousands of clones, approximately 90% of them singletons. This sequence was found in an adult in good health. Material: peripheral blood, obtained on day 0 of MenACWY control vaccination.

CDR3 in amino acids: CASSFSGDSQETQYF. CDR3 sequence (DNA): TGCGCCAGCAGCTTTTCAGGGGACAGCCAAGAGACCCAGTACTTC. The chain links TRBV5-1 to TRBJ2-5, with 7 bases fitting TRBD1. In germline, CDR1 is SGHRS, CDR2 YFSETQ. This CDR3 has 15 residues. Trimming removed 2 bases from V and 1 base from J; junction bases left unmatched: 5.